This entry lists 17 T cell receptor beta chains sequenced from one sample in a study of OX40 agonist ivuxolimab in advanced cancers. TCRdb keeps only in-frame clones here, not all; method: immunoSEQ multiplex PCR. The sample shows about 8,300 clones, more than 65% of them seen only once. The material sequenced was CD4+ or CD8+ T cells sorted from blood, taken in a trial of the OX40 agonist ivuxolimab. These receptors were taken from an adult with an advanced solid tumor such as melanoma, head and neck, liver or kidney cancer.

In its sample, this clone was seen once. The chain joins TRBV7-9 to TRBJ1-6; 12 positions agree with TRBD1. Per the germline V gene, CDR1 is SEHNR and CDR2 is FQNEAQ (reference sequence). The CDR3 contains 14 residues. V trimming: 5 bases; J trimming: 9 bases; junction bases outside the gene matches: 2. In nucleotides, the CDR3 is TGTGCCAGCAGCCGGGACAGGGGGCGTTCACCCCTCCACTTT. Its protein is CASSRDRGRSPLHF.

The chain is built from TRBV16 and TRBJ1-3, with no clear D. The V end lost 4 bases, the J end lost 0 bases, and 16 bases lay between the germline ends. This CDR3 spans 17 amino acids. Germline values: CDR1 KGHSY, CDR2 FQNENV. CDR3: CASSPSGASPSGNTIYF. CDR3 DNA: TGTGCCAGCAGCCCCTCCGGAGCCTCGCCCTCTGGAAACACCATATATTTT.

V and J are TRBV7-9 and TRBJ2-7, with D tentatively TRBD1 (6 bases). V was clipped by 5 bases and J by 0 bases, with 11 bases between them. Looked up from germline, CDR1 is SEHNR and CDR2 is FQNEAQ (reference sequence). The CDR3 length is 14 residues. The CDR3 sequence: CASSGQTLSYEQYF. CDR3 DNA sequence: TGTGCCAGCAGCGGACAGACACTCTCCTACGAGCAGTACTTC.

This clone has only a few counts. The chain joins TRBV10-1 to TRBJ2-7; no firm D call. The CDR3 totals 15 residues. Germline CDR1 and CDR2: WNHNN and SYGVQD (reference sequence). Trimming removed 3 bases from V and 2 bases from J, with 14 bases in between. CDR3 in amino acids: CASSEDKVPPYEQYF. As DNA, the CDR3 is TGCGCCAGCAGTGAAGATAAGGTCCCCCCCTACGAGCAGTACTTC.

The rearrangement links TRBV10-2 to TRBJ1-2; 12 bases fit TRBD1. Germline values: CDR1 WSHSY, CDR2 SAAADI. The CDR3 length is 14 residues. V gave up 6 bases and J gave up 8 bases; unmatched junction bases: 7. The CDR3 DNA sequence: TGCGCCAGCAGGAGCCGGGACAGGGGGCTCGGCTACACCTTC. It yields the protein CASRSRDRGLGYTF.

This clone was detected only once. V usage is TRBV5-4 and J usage is TRBJ2-7, with a possible D match to TRBD1 (5 bases). V dropped 0 bases and J dropped 5 bases, with 9 bases sitting between them. The length of the CDR3 is 13 residues. Germline-derived CDR1 and CDR2 are SGHNT and YYREEE (reference sequence). The CDR3: CASSLGRGNEQYF. The CDR3 bases are TGTGCCAGCAGCTTGGGTAGGGGAAACGAGCAGTACTTC. Together with reference TRBV5-4 and TRBJ2-7, the CDR3 gives the full variable domain: ETGVTQSPTHLIKTRGQQVTLRCSSQSGHNTVSWYQQALGQGPQFIFQYYREEENGRGNFPPRFSGLQFPNYSSELNVNALELDDSALYLCASSLGRGNEQYFGPGTRLTVT.

This clone was counted between two and nine times. J is TRBJ2-1 and V is TRBV7-9; D not resolved. V was clipped by 5 bases and J by 5 bases, with 10 bases between them. The CDR3 extends over 13 amino acids. Germline CDR1 reads SEHNR; CDR2 reads FQNEAQ (reference sequence). CDR3: CASSPRPNNEQFF. The CDR3 DNA is TGTGCCAGCAGCCCCCGACCTAACAATGAGCAGTTCTTC.

This chain uses TRBV9 with TRBJ2-6; D call uncertain. Trimming removed 4 bases at V and 0 bases at J, with 20 bases between. This CDR3 is built from 19 residues. Germline loops: CDR1 SGDLS, CDR2 YYNGEE. For the CDR3, the DNA is TGTGCCAGCAGCCTACCGTCGACCGGAACAGACTCTGGGGCCAACGTCCTGACTTTC. It encodes CASSLPSTGTDSGANVLTF.

The rearrangement joins TRBV10-3 to TRBJ2-5, with TRBD2 as a possible D gene (6 bases). The germline gives CDR1 ENHRY, CDR2 SYGVKD. The CDR3 loop spans 15 amino acids. Between the trimmed V and J ends, which lost 10 bases and 0 bases, there was a span of 18 bases. This CDR3 reads CASKGKTGDQETQYF. The CDR3 DNA reads TGTGCCAGCAAGGGAAAGACGGGGGACCAAGAGACCCAGTACTTC.

This clone was found once. V usage is TRBV7-9 and J usage is TRBJ2-7; D gene ambiguous. This CDR3 has 14 amino acids. Germline V lookup: CDR1 SEHNR, CDR2 FQNEAQ (reference sequence). V was shortened by 0 bases and J by 6 bases, with 12 bases between the two germline ends. The CDR3 loop is CASSLAQARSEQYF. CDR3 DNA: TGTGCCAGCAGCTTAGCGCAGGCCCGAAGCGAGCAGTACTTC.

The chain links TRBV7-8 to TRBJ2-1, with D possibly matching TRBD2 (5 bases). This CDR3 is built from 17 residues. V gave up 8 bases and J gave up 5 bases, with 25 bases separating them. The germline gives CDR1 SGHVS, CDR2 FQNEAQ. The CDR3 loop is CASSPWATGSSDNEQFF. The CDR3 DNA is TGTGCCAGCTCACCGTGGGCCACGGGGTCTTCGGACAATGAGCAGTTCTTC. Supplemented by reference TRBV7-8 and TRBJ2-1, the full variable domain reads GAGVSQSPRYKVAKRGQDVALRCDPISGHVSLFWYQQALGQGPEFLTYFQNEAQLDKSGLPSDRFFAERPEGSVSTLKIQRTQQEDSAVYLCASSPWATGSSDNEQFFGPGTRLTVL.

This clone was counted ten times or more. J is TRBJ1-2 and V is TRBV6-4, with TRBD1 as a possible D gene (5 bases). The germline V and J ends were trimmed by 2 bases and 4 bases, with 8 bases remaining between them. The CDR3 has 13 residues. Germline V gene data show CDR1 as MRHNA and CDR2 as SNTAGT. The CDR3 loop is CASSDGDSYGYTF. The CDR3 DNA reads TGTGCCAGCAGTGACGGCGACAGCTATGGCTACACCTTC.

The CDR3 protein is CASTSWRGQGAGELFF. The CDR3 nucleotides are TGTGCCAGCACCTCCTGGAGGGGACAGGGCGCCGGGGAGCTGTTTTTT. The chain combines TRBV27 with TRBJ2-2, with TRBD1 matching over 9 bases. CDR1 is MNHEY and CDR2 is SMNVEV in the germline V gene (reference sequence). J gave up 6 bases and V 7 bases, and 12 bases lay outside the gene matches. CDR3 length: 16 residues.

The chain couples TRBV9 to TRBJ2-6; TRBD1 matches at 10 bases. This CDR3 comprises 17 residues. The germline CDR1 and CDR2 sequences are SGDLS and YYNGEE. Trimming took 5 bases from V and 1 from J; bases not matched to a gene: 6. CDR3 coding DNA: TGTGCCAGCAGAGGGGGACAGGGGCTTTCTGGGGCCAACGTCCTGACTTTC. It encodes CASRGGQGLSGANVLTF.

The V and J genes are TRBV7-8 and TRBJ2-3; the match to TRBD2 covers 14 bases. Germline V gene lookup returns CDR1 SGHVS and CDR2 FQNEAQ. The CDR3 runs to 18 residues. Losses at the gene ends were 5 bases for V and 0 bases for J; bases not matched to a gene: 7. CDR3 nucleotides: TGTGCCAGCAGCGCACGACTAGCGGGGGGGCCGAGCACAGATACGCAGTATTTT. Translating gives CASSARLAGGPSTDTQYF.

The V and J genes are TRBV19 and TRBJ2-7; 9 bases match TRBD1. Unmatched junction bases numbered 2, after V lost 3 bases and J lost 2 bases. Germline V gene sequence: CDR1 LNHDA, CDR2 SQIVND (reference sequence). The CDR3 has 14 amino acids. This chain's CDR3 is CASSIRTGAYEQYF. CDR3 nucleotides: TGTGCCAGTAGTATCCGGACAGGGGCCTACGAGCAGTACTTC.

This rearrangement joins TRBV10-2 to TRBJ2-1; D not resolved. The CDR3 is made up of 16 amino acids. Trimming pared 1 base from V and 2 bases from J, leaving 12 bases between. The germline CDR1 and CDR2 sequences are WSHSY and SAAADI. The CDR3 nucleotides are TGCGCCAGCAGTGAGTTTTCAGGTTCCCCCTACAATGAGCAGTTCTTC. It is translated as CASSEFSGSPYNEQFF.